A selection of T cell receptor beta chains follows, all from one sample in a study of T cell responses to AZD1222 COVID-19 vaccine. Libraries were prepared by immunoSEQ multiplex PCR; TCRdb keeps only in-frame clonotypes and omits some of them. The sample lists some 40,000 clones, roughly 75% occurring once. Here the sequenced sample was peripheral blood, taken 28 days after the second dose of the MenACWY control vaccine. The receptor source for this set is an adult who received the MenACWY meningococcal vaccine as a control. The CDR3 runs from the conserved cysteine through the conserved F or W. D genes are given only for firm matches. Size is stated for part of the rows, as once, few or many counts, or as a class when the clone is expanded.

j_gene: TRBJ1-2; abundance: NA; v_gene: TRBV6-5; d_gene: TRBD1; CDR3aa: CASSPRTGKYTF; CDR3nt: TGTGCCAGCAGCCCAAGGACAGGGAAGTACACCTTC
j_gene: TRBJ2-3; abundance: NA; v_gene: TRBV5-1; d_gene: NA; CDR3aa: CASSLAFDTQYF; CDR3nt: TGCGCCAGCAGCTTGGCGTTCGATACGCAGTATTTT
j_gene: TRBJ2-7; abundance: NA; v_gene: TRBV27; d_gene: NA; CDR3aa: CASSLDRAYEQYF; CDR3nt: TGTGCCAGCAGTTTAGACAGAGCCTACGAGCAGTACTTC
j_gene: TRBJ2-2; abundance: NA; v_gene: TRBV5-1; d_gene: NA; CDR3aa: CASSLVATGELFF; CDR3nt: TGCGCCAGCAGCTTGGTAGCGACCGGGGAGCTGTTTTTT
j_gene: TRBJ1-4; abundance: NA; v_gene: TRBV25-1; d_gene: NA; CDR3aa: CASSALTGPAANEKLFF; CDR3nt: TGTGCCAGCAGTGCATTAACAGGACCAGCGGCTAATGAAAAACTGTTTTTT
j_gene: TRBJ1-5; abundance: few; v_gene: TRBV15; d_gene: TRBD1; CDR3aa: CATSRDSNTGVGNQPQHF; CDR3nt: TGTGCCACCAGCAGAGATAGTAACACAGGGGTTGGCAATCAGCCCCAGCATTTT
j_gene: TRBJ2-4; abundance: once; v_gene: TRBV3-1/TRBV3-2; d_gene: NA; CDR3aa: CASSQGPSRGPGNIQYF; CDR3nt: TGTGCCAGCAGCCAGGGTCCCTCCCGGGGCCCGGGAAACATTCAGTACTTC
j_gene: TRBJ1-4; abundance: NA; v_gene: TRBV5-5; d_gene: NA; CDR3aa: CASSLVTAGNEKLFF; CDR3nt: TGTGCCAGCAGCTTGGTTACAGCAGGGAATGAAAAACTGTTTTTT
j_gene: TRBJ1-2; abundance: NA; v_gene: TRBV5-4; d_gene: NA; CDR3aa: CASSLPPGEYGYTF; CDR3nt: TGTGCCAGCAGCCTGCCGCCAGGGGAATATGGCTACACCTTC
j_gene: TRBJ2-1; abundance: NA; v_gene: TRBV9; d_gene: NA; CDR3aa: CASSVGSSYNEQFF; CDR3nt: TGTGCCAGCAGCGTGGGGAGCTCCTACAATGAGCAGTTCTTC
j_gene: TRBJ2-7; abundance: NA; v_gene: TRBV10-1; d_gene: NA; CDR3aa: CASRGAGSGEQYF; CDR3nt: TGCGCCAGCAGGGGGGCAGGGTCCGGCGAGCAGTACTTC
j_gene: TRBJ2-2; abundance: once; v_gene: TRBV5-1; d_gene: TRBD1; CDR3aa: CASYAGTGTNTGELFF; CDR3nt: TGCGCCAGTTACGCCGGGACAGGGACGAACACCGGGGAGCTGTTTTTT
j_gene: TRBJ2-1; abundance: NA; v_gene: TRBV9; d_gene: NA; CDR3aa: CASSVDGEPRHNEQFF; CDR3nt: TGTGCCAGCAGCGTAGATGGGGAGCCCCGCCACAATGAGCAGTTCTTC
j_gene: TRBJ1-2; abundance: few; v_gene: TRBV9; d_gene: NA; CDR3aa: CASSVAFVADGYTF; CDR3nt: TGTGCCAGCAGCGTAGCTTTTGTGGCGGATGGCTACACCTTC
j_gene: TRBJ1-5; abundance: few; v_gene: TRBV5-5; d_gene: NA; CDR3aa: CASSLGGLNQPQHF; CDR3nt: TGTGCCAGCAGCTTGGGGGGCCTCAATCAGCCCCAGCATTTT
j_gene: TRBJ1-5; abundance: NA; v_gene: TRBV28; d_gene: NA; CDR3aa: CASSPDYQPQHF; CDR3nt: TGTGCCAGCAGTCCAGACTATCAGCCCCAGCATTTT
j_gene: TRBJ2-2; abundance: NA; v_gene: TRBV19; d_gene: TRBD2; CDR3aa: CASSPPASGRVGTGELFF; CDR3nt: TGTGCCAGTAGTCCGCCGGCTAGCGGGAGGGTAGGCACCGGGGAGCTGTTTTTT
j_gene: TRBJ2-2; abundance: once; v_gene: TRBV10-3; d_gene: TRBD2; CDR3aa: CAIRGTSGGPNTGELFF; CDR3nt: TGTGCCATCAGGGGGACTAGCGGGGGCCCGAACACCGGGGAGCTGTTTTTT
j_gene: TRBJ1-2; abundance: NA; v_gene: TRBV2; d_gene: NA; CDR3aa: CASSEVGVTSYGYTF; CDR3nt: TGTGCCAGCAGTGAAGTTGGGGTCACCAGCTATGGCTACACCTTC
j_gene: TRBJ2-3; abundance: NA; v_gene: TRBV7-9; d_gene: TRBD2; CDR3aa: CASSRATSGTDTQYF; CDR3nt: TGTGCCAGCAGCCGGGCGACTAGCGGCACAGATACGCAGTATTTT
j_gene: TRBJ2-1; abundance: NA; v_gene: TRBV10-3; d_gene: TRBD2; CDR3aa: CAISATSGRANEQFF; CDR3nt: TGTGCCATCAGTGCGACTAGCGGGAGGGCCAATGAGCAGTTCTTC
j_gene: TRBJ2-2; abundance: NA; v_gene: TRBV12-3/TRBV12-4; d_gene: NA; CDR3aa: CASSLLGAGELFF; CDR3nt: TGTGCCAGCAGTTTACTAGGGGCCGGGGAGCTGTTTTTT
j_gene: TRBJ1-1; abundance: NA; v_gene: TRBV2; d_gene: TRBD1; CDR3aa: CASRVGQTTEAFF; CDR3nt: TGTGCCAGCAGGGTGGGACAGACCACTGAAGCTTTCTTT
j_gene: TRBJ2-3; abundance: once; v_gene: TRBV7-6; d_gene: NA; CDR3aa: CASSSNARTDTQYF; CDR3nt: TGTGCCAGCAGCTCAAACGCTCGGACAGATACGCAGTATTTT
j_gene: TRBJ1-4; abundance: NA; v_gene: TRBV6-5; d_gene: TRBD1; CDR3aa: CASSRTGEFRKLFF; CDR3nt: TGTGCCAGCTCTCGGACAGGGGAGTTTAGAAAACTGTTTTTT
j_gene: TRBJ2-2; abundance: NA; v_gene: TRBV5-1; d_gene: NA; CDR3aa: CASNVHTGELFF; CDR3nt: TGCGCCAGCAATGTACACACCGGGGAGCTGTTTTTT